The rows below give T cell receptor beta chains drawn from one sample of a study of blood T cell repertoires in COVID-19. The method was immunoSEQ multiplex PCR; TCRdb's version includes in-frame clones alone and lacks a portion of them. The data contain about 170,000 clones, 83% of them singletons. The source material was peripheral blood. All receptors derive from a woman older than 75 with acute or convalescent COVID-19. The CDR3 runs from the conserved cysteine through the conserved F or W. A D gene is named only where the DNA matches it firmly. Only part of the rows carry a size: once, few, many, or a class if the clone is expanded.

j_gene	abundance	d_gene	v_gene	len	CDR3nt	CDR3aa
TRBJ2-5	-	TRBD2	TRBV7-9	18	TGTGCCAGCAGCTTCGCTAGCGGGGGAGCCGGAAAACAAGAGACCCAGTACTTC	CASSFASGGAGKQETQYF
TRBJ2-7	-	-	TRBV7-9	15	TGTGCCAGCAGCTTAGATATCCAGGGGCCCCACGAGCAGTACTTC	CASSLDIQGPHEQYF
TRBJ2-3	-	-	TRBV2	15	TGTGCCAGCACACCTCGCGGGGATAGCACAGATACGCAGTATTTT	CASTPRGDSTDTQYF
TRBJ1-2	-	-	TRBV5-1	15	TGCGCCAGCAGCTCAGCCTCCGGGACACAAAATGGCTACACCTTC	CASSSASGTQNGYTF
TRBJ2-5	-	TRBD1	TRBV5-1	16	TGCGCCAGCAGCACAGTCCGGGACAGCCACCAAGAGACCCAGTACTTC	CASSTVRDSHQETQYF
TRBJ2-3	-	TRBD2	TRBV6-5	16	TGTGCCAGCAGTTATGAGGCTAGCGGTCACACAGATACGCAGTATTTT	CASSYEASGHTDTQYF
TRBJ1-2	-	-	TRBV4-3	16	TGCGCCAGCAGCCAAGTGGAGGGTGTTTTTTATTATGGCTACACCTTC	CASSQVEGVFYYGYTF
TRBJ2-3	-	TRBD2	TRBV6-6	15	TGTGCCAGCAGTGTCCTAGCGGGGGGGCCTGATACGCAGTATTTT	CASSVLAGGPDTQYF
TRBJ2-7	-	-	TRBV6-5	15	TGTGCCAGCAGCCCGGTCAGGGGTTCCTACTACGAGCAGTACTTC	CASSPVRGSYYEQYF
TRBJ1-4	once	-	TRBV7-9	15	TGTGCCAGCAGCTTAAACAGGGCAGCTAATGAAAAACTGTTTTTT	CASSLNRAANEKLFF
TRBJ2-3	-	TRBD1	TRBV2	16	TGTGCCAGCAGTGAGCTGACAGGGGGCGGAACAGATACGCAGTATTTT	CASSELTGGGTDTQYF
TRBJ1-6	-	-	TRBV7-2	15	TGTGCCAGCAGTCTCTATTTCGGTAGTAATTCACCCCTCCACTTT	CASSLYFGSNSPLHF
TRBJ1-5	-	TRBD1	TRBV15	16	TGTGCCACCAGCACAGGGGGCTATGGAAGCAATCAGCCCCAGCATTTT	CATSTGGYGSNQPQHF
TRBJ2-1	-	-	TRBV7-2	13	TGTGCCAGCAGCTTAGACAGATACAATGAGCAGTTCTTC	CASSLDRYNEQFF
TRBJ2-7	-	-	TRBV5-5	15	TGTGCCAGCAGCTTGGCCCCGACTGAAGCCTACGAGCAGTACTTC	CASSLAPTEAYEQYF
TRBJ1-2	-	TRBD1	TRBV5-6	17	TGTGCCAGCAGCTTGACTTCCATCCGGGACAGGGCAAATGGCTACACCTTC	CASSLTSIRDRANGYTF
TRBJ2-2	-	-	TRBV5-1	15	TGCGCCAGCAGCTTGCTACAGGGCTCCACCGGGGAGCTGTTTTTT	CASSLLQGSTGELFF
TRBJ2-2	few	-	TRBV1	15	TGCACCAGCAGCCAAGGGTGCAGTACCACCGGGGAGCTGTTTTTT	CTSSQGCSTTGELFF
TRBJ1-4	-	-	TRBV5-5	14	TGTGCCAGCAGCTTGGACTCTACGGATGAAAAACTGTTTTTT	CASSLDSTDEKLFF
TRBJ2-7	-	TRBD2	TRBV11-2	15	TGTGCCAGCAGCTTAGAGGGCGGGAGTGTCCACGAGCAGTACTTC	CASSLEGGSVHEQYF
TRBJ2-1	-	-	TRBV5-5	15	TGTGCCAGCAGCTTGGGGAGCGGACCTCTGTATGAGCAGTTCTTC	CASSLGSGPLYEQFF
TRBJ2-7	-	-	TRBV21-1	16	TGTGCCAGCAGCAAAATCGGCCAGGGGAATTTCTACGAGCAGTACTTC	CASSKIGQGNFYEQYF
TRBJ2-3	-	-	TRBV30	12	TGTGCCTGGAGTGGGTCAACTGATACGCAGTATTTT	CAWSGSTDTQYF
TRBJ2-2	-	-	TRBV10-1	15	TGCGCCAGCGGATTTCCGGGAGAAAACACCGGGGAGCTGTTTTTT	CASGFPGENTGELFF
TRBJ1-1	-	-	TRBV2	15	TGTGCCAGCAGTGTGAGGAGCGGGCCGAACACTGAAGCTTTCTTT	CASSVRSGPNTEAFF
TRBJ1-4	-	-	TRBV28	17	TGTGCCAGCAGTTTTGCTTCTCCACCGGGTGGGAATGAAAAACTGTTTTTT	CASSFASPPGGNEKLFF
TRBJ2-3	-	-	TRBV9	14	TGTGCCAGCAGCGTAGACAGGTATAGCGATACGCAGTATTTT	CASSVDRYSDTQYF
TRBJ2-3	-	TRBD2	TRBV12-5	17	TGTGCTAGTGGTTCCGGGACTAGCGGGTCTAGCACAGATACGCAGTATTTT	CASGSGTSGSSTDTQYF
TRBJ1-1	-	TRBD1	TRBV27	12	TGTGCCAGCGCCAACAGGGGGACTGAAGCTTTCTTT	CASANRGTEAFF
TRBJ1-1	-	TRBD1	TRBV5-4	14	TGTGCCAGCAGCGTGGGACAGTTGAACACTGAAGCTTTCTTT	CASSVGQLNTEAFF
TRBJ1-5	-	-	TRBV12-3/TRBV12-4	13	TGTGCCAGCAGTTTGACAGGAAATCAGCCCCAGCATTTT	CASSLTGNQPQHF
TRBJ2-5	-	-	TRBV7-2	14	TGTGCCAGCAGCTTGAATGCCGAGCAAGAGACCCAGTACTTC	CASSLNAEQETQYF
TRBJ1-6	-	TRBD1	TRBV7-7	16	TGTGCCAGCAGCCCGCAGGGGGCCTCCTATAATTCACCCCTCCACTTT	CASSPQGASYNSPLHF
TRBJ2-3	-	TRBD2	TRBV7-2	13	TGTGCCAGCAGCTTAGCACTAGCGGAGACGCAGTATTTT	CASSLALAETQYF
TRBJ2-1	-	-	TRBV30	15	TGTGCCTGGAGGCGTCACTCGGGCGGGATCAATGAGCAGTTCTTC	CAWRRHSGGINEQFF
TRBJ2-5	-	-	TRBV5-1	13	TGCGCCAGCAGCTCTCGGGGGAGAGAGACCCAGTACTTC	CASSSRGRETQYF
TRBJ2-7	-	TRBD2	TRBV6-5	15	TGTGCCAGCAGGCCCTTAGCGGGGGGCTCCTACGAGCAGTACTTC	CASRPLAGGSYEQYF
TRBJ2-7	-	-	TRBV5-1	17	TGCGCCAGCTCCCGCAGCTTGGGAGGGACAGGAGGCTACGAGCAGTACTTC	CASSRSLGGTGGYEQYF
TRBJ2-3	-	TRBD2	TRBV3-1/TRBV3-2	16	TGTGCCAGCAGCCTCGGACTAGCGGGAGGGTCAGATACGCAGTATTTT	CASSLGLAGGSDTQYF
TRBJ1-1	-	-	TRBV5-8	14	TGTGCCAGCGGGGAGGGGACTTGGGGTGTCGAAGCTTTCTTT	CASGEGTWGVEAFF
TRBJ2-7	-	-	TRBV10-3	12	TGTGCCACCCGGGACACTCTCGAGGAGCAGTACTTC	CATRDTLEEQYF
TRBJ1-2	-	TRBD1	TRBV18	17	TGTGCCAGCTCATCGAAAGGGACAGGCCCCTCCAACTATGGCTACACCTTC	CASSSKGTGPSNYGYTF
TRBJ1-4	-	-	TRBV6-5	16	TGTGCCAGCAGTTACGGCGGGATTGGGAATAATGAAAAACTGTTTTTT	CASSYGGIGNNEKLFF
TRBJ2-7	-	TRBD2	TRBV2	15	TGTGCCAGCAGTGAGAGGGGCGGGAGGGCCCACGAGCAGTACTTC	CASSERGGRAHEQYF
TRBJ2-7	-	-	TRBV7-2	14	TGTGCCAGCAGCCCCGGGACGGGAGCCTACGAGCAGTACTTC	CASSPGTGAYEQYF
TRBJ1-5	once	TRBD1	TRBV6-2/TRBV6-3	19	TGTGCCAGCAGCCCCGGCCGGGACAGGGGGTTGGGTAGCAATCAGCCCCAGCATTTT	CASSPGRDRGLGSNQPQHF
TRBJ1-4	-	-	TRBV5-4	19	TGTGCCAGCAGCTTGGACGGGGGGATCTTCGGTACGACTAATGAAAAACTGTTTTTT	CASSLDGGIFGTTNEKLFF
TRBJ1-6	-	TRBD1	TRBV5-1	15	TGCGCCAGCAGCTTAGGGACAGGGGGCAATTCACCCCTCCACTTT	CASSLGTGGNSPLHF
TRBJ1-1	once	-	TRBV19	14	TGTGCCAGTAAGGGAGGTCCCAGTAGCACTGAAGCTTTCTTT	CASKGGPSSTEAFF
TRBJ2-5	-	TRBD1	TRBV6-4	13	TGTGCCAGCGAGATACAGGGGAAAGAGACCCAGTACTTC	CASEIQGKETQYF
TRBJ1-3	-	-	TRBV21-1	18	TGTGCCAGCAGCAAAGTGCAGGGGCAACGAAACGACGGAAACACCATATATTTT	CASSKVQGQRNDGNTIYF
TRBJ2-7	-	TRBD2	TRBV27	18	TGTGCCAGCAGTTTATCACGGCTAGCGGGAGGGTTAGAGTACGAGCAGTACTTC	CASSLSRLAGGLEYEQYF
TRBJ1-6	-	-	TRBV6-6	12	TGTGCCAGCAGGGACAGCAATTCACCCCTCCACTTT	CASRDSNSPLHF
TRBJ2-3	-	TRBD2	TRBV10-3	18	TGTGCCATCAGTGAGTCTGGACTAGCGGGGCATAGCACAGATACGCAGTATTTT	CAISESGLAGHSTDTQYF